This T cell receptor (beta chain) was obtained from a study of T cell repertoires in cytomegalovirus infection. Looking at the study overall: Recently described HLA-C-restricted plus well-studied HLA-B-restricted CMV epitopes were used.

Regarding this clonotype: Antigen unknown.

Each CDR3 protein is one row after TCRdb ran MiXCR on the reads. This table holds about 900,000 distinct CDR3 sequences, around 30% found once. The CDR3 has 17 residues. Germline lookup yields CDR1 MGHRA and CDR2 YSYEKL. Trimming removed 1 base from V and 5 bases from J; junction bases left unmatched: 6. Sequencing used cultured CD8+ T cells from PBMCs, obtained from culture after CMV antigen stimulation. This rearrangement joins TRBV4-1 to TRBJ2-3, with TRBD2 matching over 13 bases. This TCR derives from a human donor in good health (CMV status not recorded). Some clones in this sample may be carry-over from other donors' samples. As DNA, the CDR3 is TGCGCCAGCAGCCAAGGGGGACTAGCGGGGTTGGTAGATACGCAGTATTTT. This encodes CASSQGGLAGLVDTQYF.